This TCR beta chain was captured by sequencing in a study of post-analysis software for immune sequencing data. This clonotype showed up just a few times. Antigen specificity is unknown. This CDR3 spans 17 amino acids. With V trimmed by 0 bases and J by 9 bases, 12 bases remained unmatched. Study conclusions and caveats: Controls showed lower frequencies than patients for a handful of TRBV segments, and TRBV5-6, TRBV5-1 and TRBV20-1 were among these.

Prepared TCR beta cDNA libraries contained unique molecular identifiers. TCRdb called the PCR reads again in MiXCR, with one record for every CDR3 protein. The sample has about 460,000 distinct CDR3 sequences; approximately 46% are singletons. The sample consisted of blood. The clonotype originates from a girl between 10 and 17 years old with multiple sclerosis. The V call is TRBV12-3 or TRBV12-4, the J call TRBJ2-1; 9 bases match TRBD2. The CDR3 coding sequence is TGTGCCAGCAGTTTAGCTGCTAGCGGGGAAGGTCTGGGTGAGCAGTTCTTC. Encoded protein: CASSLAASGEGLGEQFF.